These T cell receptor beta chains were read from a single sample in a study of shared clonotypes between healthy human individuals. Data came from immunoSEQ multiplex PCR; TCRdb stores just in-frame clones and leaves some out. The profile shows around 2,000,000 clones, less than 95% of them singletons. Sample: naive CD8+ T cells sorted from blood. The receptors come from a man between 18 and 29 years old in good health. Both conserved end residues are part of each CDR3. Fields, in order: D gene, V gene, clone size, J gene, CDR3 protein, CDR3 DNA. The D gene is left open where the match is weak. Some rows mark clone size as missing; the rest say once, few, many or name a class of expanded clone.

>TRBD1|TRBV29-1|-|TRBJ2-7
CSVTSGGGYEQYF
TGCAGCGTGACCTCAGGGGGCGGCTACGAGCAGTACTTC
>-|TRBV4-3|-|TRBJ1-4
CASSQGQGNEKLFF
TGCGCCAGCAGCCAAGGGCAGGGGAATGAAAAACTGTTTTTT
>-|TRBV19|-|TRBJ1-1
CASRPRDARLNTEAFF
TGTGCCAGTAGGCCCCGCGATGCGAGATTGAACACTGAAGCTTTCTTT
>-|TRBV4-1|-|TRBJ2-5
CASSQVRKETQYF
TGCGCCAGCAGCCAAGTTAGAAAAGAGACCCAGTACTTC
>-|TRBV28|-|TRBJ1-2
CASSLGGQMTGYTF
TGTGCCAGCAGTTTAGGAGGACAGATGACTGGCTACACCTTC
>TRBD2|TRBV10-1|-|TRBJ2-2
CASSAGLAGEGGELFF
TGCGCCAGCAGCGCCGGACTAGCGGGGGAGGGCGGGGAGCTGTTTTTT
>TRBD2|TRBV2|-|TRBJ2-3
CASSDPAGGADTQYF
TGTGCCAGCAGTGACCCAGCGGGAGGGGCAGATACGCAGTATTTT
>-|TRBV19|-|TRBJ1-5
CASTDPGSGNQPQHF
TGTGCCAGTACCGATCCGGGTAGTGGCAATCAGCCCCAGCATTTT
>-|TRBV7-8|-|TRBJ2-7
CASSLRSGYSYEQYF
TGTGCCAGCAGCCTTCGTAGCGGCTACTCCTACGAGCAGTACTTC
>-|TRBV6-1|-|TRBJ1-3
CASGNTIYF
TGTGCCAGCGGAAACACCATATATTTT
>-|TRBV15|-|TRBJ1-2
CATSQRGATGSRGYTF
TGTGCCACCAGCCAACGGGGTGCCACAGGCAGTCGTGGCTACACCTTC
>-|TRBV28|-|TRBJ1-1
CASSQGQLGPEAFF
TGTGCCAGCAGCCAGGGACAACTCGGCCCTGAAGCTTTCTTT
>TRBD1|TRBV9|-|TRBJ2-3
CASSGFKGQGSTDTQYF
TGTGCCAGCAGCGGTTTTAAGGGACAGGGAAGCACAGATACGCAGTATTTT
>-|TRBV7-9|-|TRBJ2-7
CASSPPTALGYEQYF
TGTGCCAGCAGCCCGCCCACGGCTCTTGGCTACGAGCAGTACTTC
>-|TRBV5-6|-|TRBJ1-4
CASSLGPDRITNDKLFF
TGTGCCAGCAGCCTTGGTCCGGACCGTATTACCAATGACAAACTGTTTTTT
>TRBD2|TRBV27|-|TRBJ2-5
CASSIGTRVGETQYF
TGTGCCAGCAGTATCGGGACTAGGGTGGGAGAGACCCAGTACTTC
>-|TRBV7-9|-|TRBJ1-4
CASSFGEKLFF
TGTGCCAGCAGCTTCGGCGAAAAACTGTTTTTT
>TRBD2|TRBV7-8|-|TRBJ2-7
CASSLGRLAGGSYEQYF
TGTGCCAGCAGCTTAGGGAGACTAGCGGGGGGCTCCTACGAGCAGTACTTC
>-|TRBV7-9|few|TRBJ1-6
CASSSPQGNSPLHF
TGTGCCAGCAGCTCGCCACAGGGAAATTCACCCCTCCACTTT
>TRBD1|TRBV11-2|-|TRBJ2-7
CASSFYRGAYEQYF
TGTGCCAGCAGCTTTTACAGGGGGGCCTACGAGCAGTACTTC
>-|TRBV7-9|-|TRBJ2-1
CASSPLYEQFF
TGTGCCAGCAGCCCCCTTTATGAGCAGTTCTTC
>-|TRBV7-3|-|TRBJ2-2
CASSPGGSYTGELFF
TGTGCCAGCAGCCCTGGGGGAAGTTACACCGGGGAGCTGTTTTTT
>TRBD2|TRBV6-6|-|TRBJ2-1
CASSSGTSIFTEQFF
TGTGCCAGCAGTTCCGGGACTAGCATTTTTACTGAGCAGTTCTTC
>-|TRBV27|-|TRBJ1-1
CASSFHRDIAKLNTEAFF
TGTGCCAGCAGTTTTCATCGGGACATTGCGAAACTGAACACTGAAGCTTTCTTT
>-|TRBV5-1|-|TRBJ2-5
CASSVNGQIQETQYF
TGCGCCAGCAGCGTAAACGGACAAATCCAAGAGACCCAGTACTTC
>-|TRBV11-2|-|TRBJ1-1
CASSPGTGAEAFF
TGTGCCAGCAGCCCAGGGACGGGTGCTGAAGCTTTCTTT
>-|TRBV15|-|TRBJ2-5
CATGKLTGLGTQYF
TGTGCCACCGGTAAACTGACAGGTCTCGGGACCCAGTACTTC
>-|TRBV6-6|-|TRBJ2-7
CASSYLSSMYEQYF
TGTGCCAGCAGTTACCTCTCGAGTATGTACGAGCAGTACTTC
>-|TRBV19|-|TRBJ2-7
CASSMTESYEQYF
TGTGCCAGTAGTATGACCGAATCCTACGAGCAGTACTTC
>-|TRBV28|once|TRBJ1-1
CASSYNLNTEAFF
TGTGCCAGCAGTTACAACTTGAACACTGAAGCTTTCTTT
>TRBD2|TRBV2|once|TRBJ2-5
CASSLAGVKGETQYF
TGTGCCAGCAGTTTAGCGGGGGTGAAGGGAGAGACCCAGTACTTC
>-|TRBV9|-|TRBJ2-1
CASSVGRGNEQFF
TGTGCCAGCAGCGTAGGGCGAGGCAATGAGCAGTTCTTC
>TRBD1|TRBV10-3|-|TRBJ2-7
CAISAGTGTEQYF
TGTGCCATCAGTGCGGGGACAGGGACCGAGCAGTACTTC
>-|TRBV5-1|-|TRBJ2-7
CASSFGISYEQYF
TGCGCCAGCAGCTTTGGGATCTCCTACGAGCAGTACTTC
>-|TRBV4-1|-|TRBJ1-1
CASSQDRQGYTEAFF
TGCGCCAGCAGCCAAGATCGGCAGGGATACACTGAAGCTTTCTTT